The 18 T cell receptor beta chains below were found in one sample sequenced in a study of blood T cell repertoires in COVID-19. The data were produced by immunoSEQ multiplex PCR, yet TCRdb's version contains in-frame clones alone and is incomplete. The sample yields hundreds of thousands of clones, 88% seen once. The specimen was PBMCs or T cells enriched from blood (not recorded which). All receptors derive from a woman between 50 and 59 years old who had recovered from COVID-19.

The V gene is TRBV30, the J gene TRBJ1-3, with TRBD1 identical over 8 bases. CDR3 size: 14 residues. With V trimmed by 5 bases and J by 3 bases, 6 bases remained unmatched. Germline loops: CDR1 GTSNPN, CDR2 SVGIG (reference sequence). Here the CDR3 DNA reads TGTGCCTGGGACAGGGGAATACGTGGAAACACCATATATTTT. This gives the protein CAWDRGIRGNTIYF.

The table lists this clone with a count of one. The genes are TRBV19 and TRBJ1-6; D remains ambiguous. From germline, CDR1 is LNHDA and CDR2 SQIVND (reference sequence). The CDR3 has 15 residues. V was shortened by 3 bases and J by 11 bases, with 17 bases between the two germline ends. For the CDR3, the DNA is TGTGCCAGTAGTATTGGAAGGGAGAACCGTCCACCCCTCCACTTT. Encoded protein: CASSIGRENRPPLHF. The full variable domain, in which reference TRBV19 and TRBJ1-6 provide the parts outside the CDR3, is DGGITQSPKYLFRKEGQNVTLSCEQNLNHDAMYWYRQDPGQGLRLIYYSQIVNDFQKGDIAEGYSVSREKKESFPLTVTSAQKNPTAFYLCASSIGRENRPPLHFGNGTRLTVT.

This clone was detected only a few times. The chain combines TRBV7-9 with TRBJ2-5, with 9 bases fitting TRBD2. The CDR3 length is 18 residues. V lost 1 base to trimming and J lost 5 bases; unmatched junction nucleotides: 14. CDR1 SEHNR and CDR2 FQNEAQ come from the germline V gene (reference sequence). CDR3 sequence (DNA): TGTGCCAGCAGCTTAGGCCTCGAGGCGGGAGGGCTGGTCGAGACCCAGTACTTC. It is translated as CASSLGLEAGGLVETQYF.

This chain joins TRBV28 and TRBJ1-3; the D gene is possibly TRBD1 (6 bases). V was trimmed by 1 base and J by 0 bases, leaving 13 bases between them. The length of the CDR3 is 17 residues. Germline CDR1 and CDR2: MDHEN and SYDVKM. This CDR3 reads CASSLLGAGRSGNTIYF. The CDR3 DNA reads as TGTGCCAGCAGTTTATTGGGGGCAGGTCGCTCTGGAAACACCATATATTTT.

This clone was seen a single time. The gene calls are TRBV28 and TRBJ1-5; D is undetermined. The CDR3 sequence is 17 residues long. Looked up from germline, CDR1 is MDHEN and CDR2 is SYDVKM. Deletions cut 3 bases from V and 0 bases from J, with 15 bases between. The CDR3 sequence: CASSFLPAGVSNQPQHF. The CDR3 DNA follows: TGTGCCAGCAGTTTTCTTCCCGCCGGGGTTAGCAATCAGCCCCAGCATTTT.

This chain uses TRBV6-2 or TRBV6-3 with TRBJ2-7, with 8 bases fitting TRBD2. The CDR3 runs 15 residues. The J segment lost 2 bases and the V segment lost 2 bases, leaving 5 bases of the junction unmatched. Germline V CDR1 and CDR2: MNHEY, SVGEGT. The CDR3 region is CASSYVERETYEQYF. CDR3 sequence (DNA): TGTGCCAGCAGTTACGTAGAGCGGGAGACCTACGAGCAGTACTTC.

This CDR3 reads CASSIDGGGEQYF. CDR3 coding DNA: TGTGCCAGTAGTATAGATGGCGGTGGCGAGCAGTACTTC. The rearrangement links TRBV19 to TRBJ2-7; D is unresolved. CDR1 is LNHDA and CDR2 is SQIVND in the germline V gene (reference sequence). The CDR3 spans 13 residues. Trimming took off 0 bases at V and 6 bases at J, with 9 bases between the two ends. Together with reference TRBV19 and TRBJ2-7, the CDR3 gives the full variable domain: DGGITQSPKYLFRKEGQNVTLSCEQNLNHDAMYWYRQDPGQGLRLIYYSQIVNDFQKGDIAEGYSVSREKKESFPLTVTSAQKNPTAFYLCASSIDGGGEQYFGPGTRLTVT.

This chain joins TRBV5-4 and TRBJ2-7; D might be TRBD1 (7 bases). Per the germline V gene, CDR1 is SGHNT and CDR2 is YYREEE (reference sequence). The CDR3 runs 14 residues. V lost 4 bases to trimming and J lost 6 bases, with 17 bases between them. Here the CDR3 reads CASSPLAEGAEQYF. CDR3 nucleotide sequence: TGTGCCAGCAGCCCCTTAGCGGAGGGGGCCGAGCAGTACTTC.

The chain is built from TRBV6-2 or TRBV6-3 and TRBJ2-5; D might be TRBD1 (5 bases). Trimming took off 4 bases at V and 0 bases at J, with 12 bases between the two ends. Germline V gene lookup returns CDR1 MNHEY and CDR2 SVGEGT. The CDR3 consists of 15 residues. Written as DNA, the CDR3 is TGTGCCAGCAGTTCCGACAGAAACTACCAAGAGACCCAGTACTTC. Its protein product is CASSSDRNYQETQYF.

The DNA for the CDR3 is TGTGCCAGCATGGGGGCAGGGACCCTGGAAAAACTGTTTTTT. This sequence encodes CASMGAGTLEKLFF. V usage is TRBV28 and J usage is TRBJ1-4; tentative D call: TRBD1 (6 bases). The CDR3 contains 14 residues. Germline values: CDR1 MDHEN, CDR2 SYDVKM. V lost 7 bases to trimming and J lost 8 bases, with 17 bases between them.

This chain uses TRBV28 with TRBJ2-6; 8 bases line up with TRBD1. Germline V lookup: CDR1 MDHEN, CDR2 SYDVKM. The length of the CDR3 is 17 residues. Trimming at V came to 4 bases and at J to 0 bases, leaving 5 bases not matched to a gene. As DNA, the CDR3 is TGTGCCAGCAGTTCACAGGGGGTTGGCTCTGGGGCCAACGTCCTGACTTTC. Encoded protein: CASSSQGVGSGANVLTF.

The chain links TRBV18 to TRBJ1-5, with TRBD1 matching 9 bases. Germline CDR1 reads KGHSH; CDR2 reads LQKENI. This CDR3 has 14 residues. The ends lost 9 bases at V and 6 bases at J; junction bases unmatched: 9. CDR3 loop: CASSGQGLGQPQHF. CDR3 coding DNA: TGTGCCAGTTCGGGACAGGGATTAGGTCAGCCCCAGCATTTT.

This chain joins TRBV7-8 and TRBJ1-2; a weak D match, TRBD1 (5 bases). The CDR3 sequence is 13 residues long. V lost 6 bases, J lost 8 bases, and 16 bases lay in between. Germline loops: CDR1 SGHVS, CDR2 FQNEAQ. CDR3 amino acids: CASRPGPGGGYTF. In nucleotides, the CDR3 is TGTGCCAGCAGGCCAGGGCCCGGCGGCGGCTACACCTTC.

On this clone itself: One junction end disagrees with the germline gene, perhaps due to a read error. The chain is built from TRBV20-1 and TRBJ2-1; unclear D gene. Germline V lookup: CDR1 DFQATT, CDR2 SNEGSKA (reference sequence). This CDR3 is built from 11 residues. The chain's CDR3 is CSVIYAAEEFF. CDR3 DNA sequence: TGCAGTGTCATCTACGCTGCTGAGGAGTTCTTC.

J is TRBJ2-5 and V is TRBV27, with D possibly matching TRBD2 (6 bases). This CDR3 has 15 amino acids. The V gene's germline CDR1 is MNHEY and CDR2 SMNVEV (reference sequence). V lost 6 bases, J lost 1 base, and 15 bases lay in between. The CDR3 bases are TGTGCCAGCAGGGAGGGTACCACTCTCCAAGAGACCCAGTACTTC. This encodes CASREGTTLQETQYF.

The chain is built from TRBV7-2 and TRBJ2-7; TRBD1 matches at 8 bases. Germline assignment: CDR1 SGHTA and CDR2 FQGNSA. This CDR3 spans 15 amino acids. V was clipped by 5 bases and J by 2 bases; unmatched bases: 8. The chain's CDR3 is CASSTDRGPTYEQYF. DNA of the CDR3: TGTGCCAGCAGCACAGACAGGGGCCCTACCTACGAGCAGTACTTC.

The V gene is TRBV7-2, the J gene TRBJ2-1; D perhaps matches TRBD2 (6 bases). The CDR3 is 12 amino acids. Looked up from germline, CDR1 is SGHTA and CDR2 is FQGNSA. Trimming took off 5 bases at V and 10 bases at J, with 12 bases between the two ends. The CDR3 loop reads CASSQAREEQFF. The CDR3 bases are TGTGCCAGCAGCCAGGCCCGGGAGGAGCAGTTCTTC. Looking up the rest from reference TRBV7-2 and TRBJ2-1 gives the full variable domain: GAGVSQSPSNKVTEKGKDVELRCDPISGHTALYWYRQSLGQGLEFLIYFQGNSAPDKSGLPSDRFSAERTGGSVSTLTIQRTQQEDSAVYLCASSQAREEQFFGPGTRLTVL.

This clone showed up just once. This chain uses TRBV11-3 with TRBJ2-3; D gene uncertain. The CDR3 covers 13 residues. Deletions cut 2 bases from V and 4 bases from J, with 7 bases between. Looked up from germline, CDR1 is SGHNT and CDR2 is YENEEA. The CDR3 spells CASSLPRADTQYF. The CDR3 DNA sequence: TGTGCCAGCAGCTTACCCCGTGCAGATACGCAGTATTTT.